Reported below is one T cell receptor (beta chain). Participants, about 18 to 90 years old, spanned approximately 25 US areas. Recovered Cohort 3 donors showed two negative PCRs, clearance, or symptom resolution. How the authors handled the data: Using reference gene primer amplification, nucleated cell counts were estimated. Assay: immunoSEQ multiplex PCR; the TCRdb copy retains only in-frame clones and omits some. V and J calls and clone size follow that table, whereas D and trimming were derived from the DNA. This repertoire shows 250,000 to 350,000 clones, roughly nine tenths found once; its top ten account for about 2.4%. The sample comes from a study of blood T cell repertoires in COVID-19. This CDR3 contains 14 residues. V was pared by 1 base and J by 8 bases, with 14 bases between. CDR1 is MGHRA, CDR2 YSYEKL, per germline.

The sequencing sample was made of PBMCs or T cells enriched from blood (not recorded which). This chain joins TRBV4-1 and TRBJ1-1; weak D call: TRBD1 (6 bases). The clonotype comes from a man between 60 and 75 years old who had recovered from COVID-19. As DNA, the CDR3 is TGCGCCAGCAGCCAAGCCGTGGACAGTTTCGAAGCTTTCTTT. It codes for CASSQAVDSFEAFF.